A single sample is the source of the 3 T cell receptor beta chains below, sequenced in a study of blood T cell repertoires in COVID-19 (dated by TCRdb to between 2020 and 2021). Preparation of the library involved the immunoSEQ multiplex PCR assay. Entries here come from immuneACCESS through TCRdb and include only in-frame sequences with V and J called. Some clones fail to appear in such tables; in the studies checked, an unresolved V gene covers under half of the shortfall, and the cause of the remainder is unknown. The sample contains tens of thousands of clones, approximately 78% of them found a single time. The ten largest account for around a quarter of the sample. Material: peripheral blood. These receptors originate from a human donor in a cohort sampled during active COVID-19.

There are a few counts of this clone. J is TRBJ2-3 and V is TRBV5-4; 10 nucleotides match TRBD2. With 5 bases clipped from V and 0 bases from J, the junction kept 3 bases outside the gene matches. This CDR3 region has 15 residues. Per germline, CDR1 SGHNT and CDR2 YYREEE (reference sequence). The CDR3 spells CASSPSGGSTDTQYF. CDR3 coding DNA: TGTGCCAGCAGTCCTAGCGGGGGAAGCACAGATACGCAGTATTTT.

J is TRBJ1-4 and V is TRBV2; 8 positions match TRBD1. The CDR3 totals 16 residues. Per the germline V gene, CDR1 is SNHLY and CDR2 is FYNNEI. Trimming cost V 2 bases and J 3 bases; bases outside gene matches: 5. Written as DNA, the CDR3 is TGTGCCAGCAGTGAAAGGGTGGGACAGGCTAATGAAAAACTGTTTTTT. Its protein product is CASSERVGQANEKLFF.

This clone was counted once. The chain recombines TRBV5-1 with TRBJ2-6; D is unclear. This CDR3 comprises 14 residues. V was clipped by 4 bases and J by 2 bases, with 7 bases between them. Germline CDR1 reads SGHRS; CDR2 reads YFSETQ. The CDR3 loop is CASSERTGANVLTF. CDR3 sequence (DNA): TGCGCCAGCAGCGAGCGTACTGGGGCCAACGTCCTGACTTTC.